The rows below give T cell receptor beta chains drawn from one sample of a study of blood T cell repertoires in COVID-19. The table came from immunoSEQ multiplex PCR; TCRdb's copy has only in-frame clones and leaves some out. This sample has 200,000 to 250,000 clones, with over 80% found just once. The sample was PBMCs or T cells enriched from blood (not recorded which). These receptors were collected from a man aged 45-65 years who had been exposed to COVID-19. CDR3s include the opening cysteine and the closing phenylalanine or tryptophan. The order of the fields is D gene, clone size, V gene, J gene, CDR3 protein, CDR3 DNA. D genes are given only for firm matches. Size values are once, few and many counts, or a class for expanded clones, and some rows have none.

D gene: TRBD1; clone size: -; V gene: TRBV28; J gene: TRBJ1-2; CDR3 protein: CASTLRVAGGGGYTF; CDR3 DNA: TGTGCCAGCACTCTCCGCGTGGCAGGGGGCGGCGGCTACACCTTC
D gene: TRBD1; clone size: -; V gene: TRBV7-9; J gene: TRBJ1-4; CDR3 protein: CASSLGQGNEKLFF; CDR3 DNA: TGTGCCAGCAGCTTAGGACAGGGTAATGAAAAACTGTTTTTT
D gene: -; clone size: -; V gene: TRBV9; J gene: TRBJ1-2; CDR3 protein: CASSVQGSYGYTF; CDR3 DNA: TGTGCCAGCAGCGTACAGGGGTCCTATGGCTACACCTTC
D gene: -; clone size: -; V gene: TRBV7-2; J gene: TRBJ2-3; CDR3 protein: CASSFNGRSTDTQYF; CDR3 DNA: TGTGCCAGCAGCTTCAACGGGAGAAGCACAGATACGCAGTATTTT
D gene: TRBD2; clone size: -; V gene: TRBV20-1; J gene: TRBJ2-1; CDR3 protein: CSASPTSGISLEQFF; CDR3 DNA: TGCAGTGCTAGTCCGACTAGCGGGATTTCTCTTGAGCAGTTCTTC
D gene: -; clone size: -; V gene: TRBV6-1; J gene: TRBJ1-6; CDR3 protein: CASSENSGQSNSPLHF; CDR3 DNA: TGTGCCAGCAGTGAAAACTCTGGACAGTCAAATTCACCCCTCCACTTT
D gene: -; clone size: -; V gene: TRBV7-9; J gene: TRBJ2-3; CDR3 protein: CASTQRRDWSTDTQYF; CDR3 DNA: TGTGCCAGCACCCAAAGGCGGGACTGGAGCACAGATACGCAGTATTTT
D gene: TRBD1; clone size: -; V gene: TRBV14; J gene: TRBJ1-6; CDR3 protein: CASSPGTGVSPLHF; CDR3 DNA: TGTGCCAGCAGCCCGGGGACAGGGGTGTCACCCCTCCACTTT
D gene: -; clone size: -; V gene: TRBV28; J gene: TRBJ1-1; CDR3 protein: CASSRLVVSGTEAFF; CDR3 DNA: TGTGCCAGCAGCCGCCTGGTAGTGTCAGGGACTGAAGCTTTCTTT
D gene: TRBD2; clone size: -; V gene: TRBV12-3/TRBV12-4; J gene: TRBJ2-2; CDR3 protein: CASRRGVAGELFF; CDR3 DNA: TGTGCCAGCAGACGGGGGGTGGCCGGGGAGCTGTTTTTT
D gene: -; clone size: -; V gene: TRBV9; J gene: TRBJ2-6; CDR3 protein: CASSVSVFGANVLTF; CDR3 DNA: TGTGCCAGCAGCGTATCCGTATTTGGGGCCAACGTCCTGACTTTC
D gene: -; clone size: -; V gene: TRBV7-3; J gene: TRBJ2-1; CDR3 protein: CASSLDSSSYNEQFF; CDR3 DNA: TGTGCCAGCAGCTTAGACAGTAGCTCCTACAATGAGCAGTTCTTC
D gene: -; clone size: -; V gene: TRBV11-2; J gene: TRBJ1-1; CDR3 protein: CASSYRRYRGDTEAFF; CDR3 DNA: TGTGCCAGCAGTTACAGACGATATAGGGGTGACACTGAAGCTTTCTTT
D gene: TRBD1; clone size: once; V gene: TRBV13; J gene: TRBJ1-6; CDR3 protein: CASSTRDSNSPLHF; CDR3 DNA: TGTGCCAGCAGCACCCGGGACAGTAATTCACCCCTCCACTTT
D gene: -; clone size: -; V gene: TRBV18; J gene: TRBJ2-5; CDR3 protein: CASSPPSGAQQETQYF; CDR3 DNA: TGTGCCAGCTCACCACCTAGCGGCGCCCAACAAGAGACCCAGTACTTC
D gene: -; clone size: -; V gene: TRBV2; J gene: TRBJ1-1; CDR3 protein: CASSQGPRNTEAFF; CDR3 DNA: TGTGCCAGCAGCCAGGGTCCTAGGAACACTGAAGCTTTCTTT
D gene: -; clone size: -; V gene: TRBV7-9; J gene: TRBJ1-2; CDR3 protein: CASSLVSYGYTF; CDR3 DNA: TGTGCCAGCAGCTTAGTCTCCTATGGCTACACCTTC
D gene: TRBD1; clone size: -; V gene: TRBV29-1; J gene: TRBJ1-2; CDR3 protein: CSVGQAKYNYGYTF; CDR3 DNA: TGCAGCGTAGGACAGGCTAAGTATAACTATGGCTACACCTTC
D gene: -; clone size: few; V gene: TRBV5-4; J gene: TRBJ1-1; CDR3 protein: CASSFGGDTEAFF; CDR3 DNA: TGTGCCAGCAGCTTTGGCGGGGACACTGAAGCTTTCTTT
D gene: -; clone size: -; V gene: TRBV19; J gene: TRBJ1-1; CDR3 protein: CASSIEGVDSEAFF; CDR3 DNA: TGTGCCAGTAGTATTGAAGGGGTGGACAGTGAAGCTTTCTTT
D gene: -; clone size: -; V gene: TRBV28; J gene: TRBJ1-2; CDR3 protein: CASSSKGPANYGYTF; CDR3 DNA: TGTGCCAGCAGTTCTAAGGGGCCTGCTAACTATGGCTACACCTTC
D gene: TRBD2; clone size: -; V gene: TRBV19; J gene: TRBJ2-1; CDR3 protein: CASSPSPGLADYNEQFF; CDR3 DNA: TGTGCCAGTAGTCCGAGCCCGGGACTAGCAGACTACAATGAGCAGTTCTTC
D gene: -; clone size: once; V gene: TRBV5-4; J gene: TRBJ2-3; CDR3 protein: CASSSVLGGASDTQYF; CDR3 DNA: TGTGCCAGCTCTAGTGTGTTGGGGGGGGCCTCAGATACGCAGTATTTT
D gene: -; clone size: -; V gene: TRBV7-3; J gene: TRBJ2-3; CDR3 protein: CASSARHTTDTQYF; CDR3 DNA: TGTGCCAGCAGCGCGAGACACACTACAGATACGCAGTATTTT
D gene: TRBD2; clone size: -; V gene: TRBV2; J gene: TRBJ2-3; CDR3 protein: CASSAPGRGGTDTQYF; CDR3 DNA: TGTGCCAGCAGTGCTCCCGGGCGGGGGGGCACAGATACGCAGTATTTT
D gene: -; clone size: -; V gene: TRBV5-1; J gene: TRBJ1-2; CDR3 protein: CASSLDFRQTYTF; CDR3 DNA: TGCGCCAGCAGCTTAGACTTTCGACAGACCTACACCTTC
D gene: -; clone size: -; V gene: TRBV2; J gene: TRBJ2-2; CDR3 protein: CASSQTANTGELFF; CDR3 DNA: TGTGCCAGCAGTCAGACAGCGAACACCGGGGAGCTGTTTTTT
D gene: -; clone size: -; V gene: TRBV10-3; J gene: TRBJ2-1; CDR3 protein: CAIRSGTSTYNEQFF; CDR3 DNA: TGTGCCATCAGAAGCGGGACATCAACCTACAATGAGCAGTTCTTC
D gene: TRBD1; clone size: once; V gene: TRBV9; J gene: TRBJ1-2; CDR3 protein: CASSVATGGGYTF; CDR3 DNA: TGTGCCAGCAGCGTAGCTACAGGGGGAGGCTACACCTTC
D gene: -; clone size: -; V gene: TRBV18; J gene: TRBJ2-5; CDR3 protein: CASSPSPGVETQYF; CDR3 DNA: TGTGCCAGCTCACCAAGTCCGGGAGTAGAGACCCAGTACTTC
D gene: TRBD1; clone size: -; V gene: TRBV5-5; J gene: TRBJ1-4; CDR3 protein: CASSLVGTGGEKLFF; CDR3 DNA: TGTGCCAGCAGCTTGGTCGGGACAGGGGGCGAAAAACTGTTTTTT
D gene: -; clone size: -; V gene: TRBV5-6; J gene: TRBJ1-6; CDR3 protein: CASSLGGSSYNSPLHF; CDR3 DNA: TGTGCCAGCAGCTTGGGCGGGAGCTCCTATAATTCACCCCTCCACTTT
D gene: -; clone size: -; V gene: TRBV7-9; J gene: TRBJ1-1; CDR3 protein: CASSSREWEGAFF; CDR3 DNA: TGTGCCAGCAGCTCCAGGGAATGGGAAGGAGCTTTCTTT
D gene: -; clone size: -; V gene: TRBV3-1/TRBV3-2; J gene: TRBJ1-1; CDR3 protein: CASSQDPRGRGPEAFF; CDR3 DNA: TGTGCCAGCAGCCAAGACCCCCGGGGCAGGGGCCCTGAAGCTTTCTTT
D gene: -; clone size: -; V gene: TRBV9; J gene: TRBJ1-2; CDR3 protein: CASSVDAVYGYTF; CDR3 DNA: TGTGCCAGCAGCGTAGACGCAGTTTATGGCTACACCTTC
D gene: TRBD1; clone size: -; V gene: TRBV18; J gene: TRBJ1-4; CDR3 protein: CASSPSGTGGKLFF; CDR3 DNA: TGTGCCAGCTCACCATCCGGGACAGGGGGAAAACTGTTTTTT
D gene: -; clone size: -; V gene: TRBV7-8; J gene: TRBJ1-2; CDR3 protein: CASSLTTGPLANYGYTF; CDR3 DNA: TGTGCCAGCAGCTTAACGACAGGCCCGTTAGCTAACTATGGCTACACCTTC
D gene: TRBD1; clone size: -; V gene: TRBV4-1; J gene: TRBJ1-1; CDR3 protein: CASSQAGTGRNTEAFF; CDR3 DNA: TGCGCCAGCAGCCAAGCCGGGACAGGGAGGAACACTGAAGCTTTCTTT
D gene: -; clone size: -; V gene: TRBV4-1; J gene: TRBJ1-2; CDR3 protein: CASSQGQSNYGYTF; CDR3 DNA: TGCGCCAGCAGCCAAGGACAGTCTAACTATGGCTACACCTTC
D gene: TRBD1; clone size: once; V gene: TRBV27; J gene: TRBJ1-2; CDR3 protein: CASSSPGQGYGYTF; CDR3 DNA: TGTGCCAGCAGCTCTCCGGGACAGGGATATGGCTACACCTTC
D gene: TRBD2; clone size: -; V gene: TRBV5-1; J gene: TRBJ2-3; CDR3 protein: CASSPVYFSGGQVYTQYF; CDR3 DNA: TGCGCCAGCAGCCCCGTCTACTTTAGCGGGGGGCAGGTTTATACGCAGTATTTT
D gene: -; clone size: -; V gene: TRBV7-6; J gene: TRBJ2-1; CDR3 protein: CASSPGVGSYNEQFF; CDR3 DNA: TGTGCCAGCAGCCCAGGGGTTGGCTCCTACAATGAGCAGTTCTTC
D gene: TRBD2; clone size: -; V gene: TRBV7-3; J gene: TRBJ2-1; CDR3 protein: CASSLTALAGGDEQFF; CDR3 DNA: TGTGCCAGCAGCTTAACCGCACTAGCGGGAGGTGATGAGCAGTTCTTC
D gene: -; clone size: once; V gene: TRBV28; J gene: TRBJ1-2; CDR3 protein: CASSLRGGYGYTF; CDR3 DNA: TGTGCCAGCAGTTTGAGAGGGGGCTATGGCTACACCTTC
D gene: -; clone size: -; V gene: TRBV7-8; J gene: TRBJ1-5; CDR3 protein: CASSLELWTEVNQPQHF; CDR3 DNA: TGTGCCAGCAGCTTAGAGCTCTGGACAGAAGTCAATCAGCCCCAGCATTTT
D gene: TRBD1; clone size: -; V gene: TRBV27; J gene: TRBJ1-2; CDR3 protein: CASSLTRDRLKGNYGYTF; CDR3 DNA: TGTGCCAGCAGTTTAACCCGGGACAGACTAAAGGGGAACTATGGCTACACCTTC
D gene: TRBD2; clone size: -; V gene: TRBV6-5; J gene: TRBJ2-5; CDR3 protein: CASRTSGGSQETQYF; CDR3 DNA: TGTGCCAGCAGGACTAGCGGGGGGTCCCAAGAGACCCAGTACTTC
D gene: TRBD1; clone size: -; V gene: TRBV2; J gene: TRBJ1-2; CDR3 protein: CASSERGTGYGYTF; CDR3 DNA: TGTGCCAGCAGTGAGAGGGGGACAGGGTATGGCTACACCTTC
D gene: -; clone size: -; V gene: TRBV21-1; J gene: TRBJ1-3; CDR3 protein: CASSIDRGNTIYF; CDR3 DNA: TGTGCCAGCAGCATAGACAGAGGAAACACCATATATTTT
D gene: TRBD1; clone size: once; V gene: TRBV30; J gene: TRBJ1-6; CDR3 protein: CASTTGTGVSPLHF; CDR3 DNA: TGTGCCTCAACGACCGGGACAGGGGTATCACCCCTCCACTTT